These 26 T cell receptor beta chains were sequenced from one sample in a study of control samples from healthy donors and cancer patients. The method was immunoSEQ multiplex PCR; TCRdb's version includes in-frame clones alone and lacks a portion of them. This table has around 200,000 clones, 80% to 95% appearing once. Sequencing was performed on blood. These receptors came from a man between 18 and 29 years old in good health.

This sequence joins TRBV5-8 and TRBJ2-3; D may be TRBD1 (5 bases). CDR1 and CDR2 (germline): SGHTS, YDEGEE. The V and J ends lost 6 bases and 5 bases respectively, with 16 bases between them. The CDR3 is 14 residues long. This CDR3 is CASTNRLTKDTQYF. In DNA, the CDR3 is TGTGCCAGCACCAACAGGCTCACCAAAGATACGCAGTATTTT.

The chain uses TRBV6-6 and TRBJ2-5, with TRBD1 as a possible D gene (7 bases). The V and J ends lost 5 bases and 3 bases respectively, with 10 bases between them. The CDR3 runs to 13 residues. The germline V gene has CDR1 MNHNY and CDR2 SVGAGI (reference sequence). In DNA form, the CDR3 reads TGTGCCAGCAGTGGCAGGGGGGAAGAGACCCAGTACTTC. This gives the protein CASSGRGEETQYF.

CDR3 DNA sequence: TGTGCCACCAGCAGAGATCCGGGGCAGGTGAACACTGAAGCTTTCTTT. It translates to CATSRDPGQVNTEAFF. The V and J genes are TRBV15 and TRBJ1-1; a possible D gene is TRBD1 (5 bases). The CDR3 totals 16 residues. Germline V gene lookup returns CDR1 LNHNV and CDR2 YYDKDF (reference sequence). Trimming pared 0 bases from V and 0 bases from J, leaving 11 bases between.

The V call is TRBV19, the J call TRBJ1-2, with D possibly being TRBD1 (5 bases). CDR1 is LNHDA, CDR2 SQIVND, per germline (reference sequence). V lost 7 bases and J lost 0, with 12 bases in between. CDR3 length: 14 residues. CDR3 nucleotide sequence: TGTGCCAGTAAGAAACAGGAGACTAACTATGGCTACACCTTC. It translates to CASKKQETNYGYTF.

V is TRBV5-5 and J is TRBJ1-2, with D possibly TRBD1 on 6 matching bases. Trimming removed 0 bases from V and 7 bases from J, with 16 bases in between. Germline CDR1 reads SGHKS; CDR2 reads YYEKEE (reference sequence). There are 15 residues in the CDR3. CDR3: CASSLGDTGASGYTF. CDR3 DNA sequence: TGTGCCAGCAGCTTGGGGGACACCGGAGCGAGTGGCTACACCTTC.

J is TRBJ2-3 and V is TRBV28; a possible D gene is TRBD2 (5 bases). Deletions cut 1 base from V and 5 bases from J, with 13 bases between. The CDR3 has 15 residues. In germline, CDR1 is MDHEN, CDR2 SYDVKM. CDR3 in amino acids: CASSLSGGWGDTQYF. CDR3 DNA sequence: TGTGCCAGCAGTTTATCGGGCGGGTGGGGAGATACGCAGTATTTT.

The genes are TRBV5-1 and TRBJ2-1; D assignment may be TRBD1 or TRBD2 (6 bases each). This CDR3 has 16 amino acids. Trimming took 4 bases from V and 4 from J, leaving 18 bases between them. The germline V gene encodes CDR1 SGHRS and CDR2 YFSETQ. DNA for the CDR3: TGCGCCAGCAGCCCAGGGGCCGTCCGGGGGTACAATGAGCAGTTCTTC. Its protein is CASSPGAVRGYNEQFF.

The rearrangement links TRBV5-1 to TRBJ2-1, with 9 bases aligning to TRBD1. The CDR3 runs to 17 residues. J lost 7 bases, V lost 0 bases, and 11 bases had no gene match. CDR1 and CDR2 (germline): SGHRS, YFSETQ. The DNA of the CDR3 is TGCGCCAGCAGCTTGGGCCCCCAGGGACAGGGATGGAATGAGCAGTTCTTC. Translated, it gives CASSLGPQGQGWNEQFF.

The V gene is TRBV10-1, the J gene TRBJ1-6; 7 positions match TRBD1. Trimming at V came to 3 bases and at J to 10 bases, leaving 12 bases not matched to a gene. This CDR3 region has 16 residues. The V gene's germline CDR1 is WNHNN and CDR2 SYGVQD (reference sequence). The CDR3 region is CASSDGGGGSKSPLHF. The CDR3 bases are TGCGCCAGCAGTGACGGCGGAGGGGGCTCTAAATCACCCCTCCACTTT.

The chain employs TRBV5-1 and TRBJ2-5; possible D gene TRBD2, 5 bases. Trimming stripped 4 bases from V and 14 bases from J, with 21 bases between. Germline CDR1 and CDR2: SGHRS and YFSETQ. The CDR3 is 13 residues long. The CDR3 bases are TGCGCCAGCAGCGGGAGTTATGCTTCTAAAGATTACTTC. Protein: CASSGSYASKDYF. The full variable domain, rest sourced from reference TRBV5-1 and TRBJ2-5, is KAGVTQTPRYLIKTRGQQVTLSCSPISGHRSVSWYQQTPGQGLQFLFEYFSETQRNKGNFPGRFSGRQFSNSRSEMNVSTLELGDSALYLCASSGSYASKDYFGPGTRLLVL.

The V and J genes are TRBV2 and TRBJ1-1; 7 bases are a match to TRBD1. Germline assignment: CDR1 SNHLY and CDR2 FYNNEI. The CDR3 length is 13 residues. The V and J ends lost 8 bases and 3 bases, in that order; junction bases with no gene match: 6. CDR3 amino acids: CASSPGGYTEAFF. DNA of the CDR3: TGTGCCAGCTCCCCAGGGGGTTACACTGAAGCTTTCTTT.

CDR3 sequence reads: CASKDRTGVTNEKLFF. The CDR3 nucleotides are TGTGCCAGCAAGGACAGGACAGGGGTAACTAATGAAAAACTGTTTTTT. V is TRBV2 and J is TRBJ1-4; 9 bases match TRBD1. This CDR3 has 16 amino acids. V was clipped by 7 bases and J by 1 base; unmatched bases: 7. Germline V gene sequence: CDR1 SNHLY, CDR2 FYNNEI.

The rearrangement uses TRBV10-1 and TRBJ1-3, with D tentatively TRBD1 (6 bases). Germline CDR1 WNHNN, CDR2 SYGVQD (reference sequence). The CDR3 has 16 amino acids. CDR3 DNA sequence: TGCCCCCCCCGCCAGCATCGAGGAGGGGGACTAAACACCATATATTTT. This encodes CPPRQHRGGGLNTIYF.

V and J are TRBV4-2 and TRBJ1-3; possible D gene TRBD1, 5 bases. The CDR3 totals 15 residues. CDR1 is LGHNA and CDR2 is YNFKEQ in the germline V gene. V was clipped by 0 bases and J by 7 bases, with 13 bases between them. The CDR3, as DNA: TGTGCCAGCAGCCAAGATACGACCGGGGGGAACACCATATATTTT. Its translation: CASSQDTTGGNTIYF.

The chain couples TRBV28 to TRBJ2-7; D ambiguous. V was cut by 5 bases and J by 3 bases, with 2 bases left in between. The CDR3 sequence is 10 residues long. Germline loops: CDR1 MDHEN, CDR2 SYDVKM. In DNA form, the CDR3 reads TGTGCCAGCAGTAACTACGAGCAGTACTTC. Translated, it gives CASSNYEQYF.

The V and J genes are TRBV18 and TRBJ2-7, with D unresolved. The germline V gene encodes CDR1 KGHSH and CDR2 LQKENI. CDR3 length: 13 amino acids. V was clipped by 2 bases and J by 6 bases, with 11 bases between them. CDR3 amino acids: CASSPSPTREQYF. CDR3 DNA sequence: TGTGCCAGCTCACCAAGTCCAACCCGCGAGCAGTACTTC.

The V gene is TRBV6-5, the J gene TRBJ1-3; 7 positions match TRBD1. V was pared by 4 bases and J by 0 bases, with 0 bases of the junction left unmatched. Germline loops: CDR1 MNHEY, CDR2 SVGAGI. This CDR3 comprises 14 residues. CDR3 region: CASSSGGSGNTIYF. The CDR3 DNA reads TGTGCCAGCAGTTCAGGGGGCTCTGGAAACACCATATATTTT.

The chain carries TRBV5-4 and TRBJ2-2; D unresolved. Germline V CDR1 and CDR2: SGHNT, YYREEE (reference sequence). V gave up 0 bases and J gave up 5 bases, with 8 bases separating them. CDR3 length: 14 residues. The CDR3 sequence is CASSLASRTGELFF. The CDR3 DNA sequence: TGTGCCAGCAGCTTGGCCAGTCGGACCGGGGAGCTGTTTTTT. Looking up the rest from reference TRBV5-4 and TRBJ2-2 gives the full variable domain: ETGVTQSPTHLIKTRGQQVTLRCSSQSGHNTVSWYQQALGQGPQFIFQYYREEENGRGNFPPRFSGLQFPNYSSELNVNALELDDSALYLCASSLASRTGELFFGEGSRLTVL.

This chain links TRBV4-1 with TRBJ2-1, with D perhaps TRBD2 (7 bases). CDR1 and CDR2 (germline): MGHRA, YSYEKL. This CDR3 comprises 15 residues. With 2 bases removed from V and 4 bases from J, the gap between germline ends came to 12 bases. The CDR3 DNA sequence: TGCGCCAGCAGCCAACGGCGGGGGCCATACAATGAGCAGTTCTTC. This codes for CASSQRRGPYNEQFF.

V and J are TRBV6-2 or TRBV6-3 and TRBJ1-5, with 8 bases identical to TRBD1. In germline, CDR1 is MNHEY, CDR2 SVGEGT. The CDR3 runs to 17 residues. The ends lost 3 bases at V and 1 base at J; junction bases unmatched: 8. CDR3 sequence: CASSYSGTGGSNQPQHF. CDR3 sequence (DNA): TGTGCCAGCAGTTATTCCGGGACAGGAGGGAGCAATCAGCCCCAGCATTTT.

This chain connects TRBV7-3 to TRBJ2-7; the match to TRBD1 covers 8 bases. The junction had 2 bases not matched to a gene; V was cut back by 4 bases and J by 3 bases. CDR3 length: 13 amino acids. Germline V gene sequence: CDR1 SGHTA, CDR2 FQGTGA. CDR3 amino acids: CASSSTGGYEQYF. The DNA of the CDR3 is TGTGCCAGCAGCTCTACAGGGGGCTACGAGCAGTACTTC.

The V and J genes are TRBV18 and TRBJ1-3; 7 positions agree with TRBD1. This CDR3 is 13 amino acids long. Germline CDR1 and CDR2: KGHSH and LQKENI. With 5 bases clipped from V and 4 bases from J, the junction kept 2 bases outside the gene matches. This chain's CDR3 is CASSSDRGNTIYF. The CDR3 bases are TGTGCCAGCTCATCGGACAGGGGAAACACCATATATTTT.

This sequence joins TRBV11-2 and TRBJ2-7; 7 bases line up with TRBD2. Looked up from germline, CDR1 is SGHAT and CDR2 is FQNNGV. Losses at the gene ends were 1 base for V and 3 bases for J; bases not matched to a gene: 6. The CDR3 runs to 15 residues. The CDR3 region has the DNA TGTGCCAGCAGCTTAGGGCCCGCGGGGGACTACGAGCAGTACTTC. Protein: CASSLGPAGDYEQYF.

V gene TRBV15 combines with J gene TRBJ2-7; no clear D gene. The V and J ends lost 0 bases and 0 bases respectively, with 9 bases between them. Germline-derived CDR1 and CDR2 are LNHNV and YYDKDF (reference sequence). The CDR3 totals 15 residues. As DNA, the CDR3 is TGTGCCACCAGCAGAGAAAAGGGCAGCTCCTACGAGCAGTACTTC. It translates to CATSREKGSSYEQYF.

The chain recombines TRBV30 with TRBJ1-1; possibly TRBD1 for D (5 bases). Trimming removed 2 bases at V and 9 bases at J, with 13 bases between. In germline, CDR1 is GTSNPN, CDR2 SVGIG (reference sequence). The CDR3 spans 12 residues. CDR3 sequence (DNA): TGTGCCTGGAGTTCCTCTCCGGGACAAGCTTTCTTT. This gives the protein CAWSSSPGQAFF.

The chain recombines TRBV5-4 with TRBJ2-7, with 7 positions matching TRBD2. The CDR3 spans 13 residues. The ends lost 4 bases at V and 3 bases at J; junction bases unmatched: 4. Per germline, CDR1 SGHNT and CDR2 YYREEE (reference sequence). Here the CDR3 DNA reads TGTGCCAGCAGCGAGGGACTACGCTACGAGCAGTACTTC. Translated, it gives CASSEGLRYEQYF.